The clone carrying this TCR beta chain was seen at least ten times. No antigen is known for it. Trimming pared 6 bases from V and 1 base from J, leaving 15 bases between. The length of the CDR3 is 16 residues. Unique molecular identifiers tagged individual cDNA molecules. TCRdb itself ran the 5' RACE reads through MiXCR, one entry per CDR3 protein. The repertoire holds around 53,000 distinct CDR3 sequences, 6.5% to 9.5% seen once, with 5.8% in the top ten. The sample comes from a study of early T cells in non-severe SARS-CoV-2 infection. Study findings and constraints: VDJdb-based annotation leaned toward anti-spike CD8 responses and missed private and CD4 specificities.

This receptor was taken from an adult who was a healthcare worker with PCR-confirmed SARS-CoV-2 infection or an uninfected control (not recorded which). This chain connects TRBV12-3 or TRBV12-4 to TRBJ2-2; TRBD1 is a possible D gene (6 bases). The sequencing input was whole blood. CDR3 in amino acids: CASRSPGVVNTGELFF. The CDR3, as DNA: TGTGCCAGCAGGTCCCCAGGGGTAGTGAACACCGGGGAGCTGTTTTTT.